The subject of this entry is one T cell receptor (beta chain). Its antigen is as yet unknown. These data are taken from a study of chemoradiotherapy in HPV16-positive cancers. Study-wide points: Candidate HPV-specific clones and E7-related TCR motifs grew in tumor during treatment.

Clones were read by immunoSEQ multiplex PCR, and TCRdb kept only the in-frame ones, dropping some. The sample lists around 4,300 clones; almost 90% were seen once. V lost 6 bases to trimming and J lost 5 bases, with 10 bases between them. This CDR3 region has 12 residues. Germline V lookup: CDR1 SEHNR, CDR2 FQNEAQ (reference sequence). The chain combines TRBV7-9 with TRBJ1-1; D not certain. This TCR was recovered from a human donor with HPV-associated anogenital cancer. Sampling was performed from a patient who underwent chemoradiotherapy. The CDR3 region is CASSNPSTEAFF. CDR3 coding DNA: TGTGCCAGCAGTAACCCATCAACTGAAGCTTTCTTT. Drawing the rest from reference TRBV7-9 and TRBJ1-1, the complete variable domain is DTGVSQNPRHKITKRGQNVTFRCDPISEHNRLYWYRQTLGQGPEFLTYFQNEAQLEKSRLLSDRFSAERPKGSFSTLEIQRTEQGDSAMYLCASSNPSTEAFFGQGTRLTVV.